Reported below is one T cell receptor (beta chain). Its antigen is not known. This specimen belongs to a study of early stage breast cancer tumors. Whole-study context: Most invasive tumors, twelve of 16, were ER+/PR+/HER2-. Study-level findings and limits: Compared with adjacent normal breast, tumors showed approximately 2.5-fold denser, more clonal T cells.

Produced via immunoSEQ multiplex PCR; TCRdb's table is partial and in-frame only. The table shows tens of thousands of clones, with about 80% occurring only once. The source of this sequence is a person in their sixties with breast cancer. Material: blood.

CDR3 nucleotides: TGCGCCAGCAGCCAATCATTAGCGGGACTGGCAGATACGCAGTATTTT. Amino acids: CASSQSLAGLADTQYF. This sequence joins TRBV4-3 and TRBJ2-3, with 8 bases that match TRBD2. CDR1 and CDR2 from the germline V gene are LGHNA and YSLEER. With V trimmed by 2 bases and J by 4 bases, 8 bases remained unmatched. The CDR3 has 16 residues.